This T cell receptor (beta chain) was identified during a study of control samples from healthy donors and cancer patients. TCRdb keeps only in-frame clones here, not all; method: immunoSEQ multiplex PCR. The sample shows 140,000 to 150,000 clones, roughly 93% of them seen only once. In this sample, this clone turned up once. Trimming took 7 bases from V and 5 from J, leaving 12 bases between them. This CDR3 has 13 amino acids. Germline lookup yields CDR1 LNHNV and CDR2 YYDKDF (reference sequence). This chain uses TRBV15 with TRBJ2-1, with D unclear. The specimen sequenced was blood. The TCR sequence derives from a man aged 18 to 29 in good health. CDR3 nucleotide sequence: TGTGCCACCAAAGGTCTCCCTAACAATGAGCAGTTCTTC. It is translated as CATKGLPNNEQFF.